Following are 19 T cell receptor beta chains from one sample sequenced in a study of vaccination effects on CD4 cells after COVID-19 (dated by TCRdb to the early 2020s). These receptors lack a known antigen. The library was made by the immunoSEQ multiplex PCR assay. TCRdb holds this immuneACCESS table with in-frame rearrangements only. Some clones are missing; in checked studies, unresolved V genes explain under half, and the rest has no known cause. This sample is represented by 13,000 to 15,000 clones; over 65% of them were singletons. The ten largest make up 29% of the sample. In the ViraFEST assay, PBMC were stimulated with viral peptide pools, and antigen-specific CD4+ T cell clonotypes were then identified by expansion using TCR sequencing. After less than 13 days of culture, CD4+ T cells were isolated with the EasySep CD4+ T cell isolation kit. PCR-confirmed SARS-CoV-2 infection had occurred in convalescent patients between March and December 2020, before the Alpha, Beta and Delta variants emerged in the United States. Each participant received two doses of an mRNA SARS-CoV-2 vaccine, either BNT162b2 or mRNA-1273.

The sample was CD4+ T cells from PBMCs cultured with HCoV-NL63 spike peptides, taken after COVID-19 vaccination. According to the study, the label for this sample's cell subset or site signals: HCoV-NL63 spike overlapping peptide pool stimulation. The receptors were gathered from a human donor who had a prior SARS-CoV-2 infection.

V is TRBV5-4 and J is TRBJ2-7; D assignment may be TRBD1 or TRBD2 (5 bases each). This CDR3 is 14 amino acids long. Germline CDR1 and CDR2: SGHNT and YYREEE (reference sequence). Trimming took 6 bases from V and 7 from J, leaving 20 bases between them. CDR3 coding DNA: TGTGCCAGCACCGTCGGGACCCCGGGGTCAGAGCAGTACTTC. As protein: CASTVGTPGSEQYF.

The CDR3 region is CASSLRGTSGYTDTQYF. The CDR3 region has the DNA TGCGCCAGCAGCTTGAGGGGGACTAGCGGATACACAGATACGCAGTATTTT. This rearrangement joins TRBV5-1 to TRBJ2-3; TRBD2 aligns across 11 bases. The CDR3 spans 17 residues. With 1 base clipped from V and 2 bases from J, the junction kept 6 bases outside the gene matches. From germline, CDR1 is SGHRS and CDR2 YFSETQ.

V and J are TRBV10-3 and TRBJ2-7, with TRBD2 identical over 8 bases. The trim removed 4 bases at V and 2 bases at J, leaving 10 bases unmatched. CDR3 size: 16 residues. Germline V gives CDR1 ENHRY, CDR2 SYGVKD. For the CDR3, the DNA is TGTGCCATCAGTGCCCCAAAAGCGGGAGCAGCCTACGAGCAGTACTTC. It yields the protein CAISAPKAGAAYEQYF.

The chain carries TRBV7-2 and TRBJ2-7; D ambiguous. Trimming stripped 1 base from V and 1 base from J, with 2 bases between. Germline V lookup: CDR1 SGHTA, CDR2 FQGNSA. The CDR3 consists of 12 residues. DNA of the CDR3: TGTGCCAGCAGCTTAGGATCCTACGAGCAGTACTTC. Translation gives CASSLGSYEQYF. The entire variable domain, with the rest obtained from reference TRBV7-2 and TRBJ2-7, is as follows: GAGVSQSPSNKVTEKGKDVELRCDPISGHTALYWYRQSLGQGLEFLIYFQGNSAPDKSGLPSDRFSAERTGGSVSTLTIQRTQQEDSAVYLCASSLGSYEQYFGPGTRLTVT.

CDR3 residues: CASTSHPATSTTEAFF. The CDR3 DNA reads TGTGCCAGTACTAGTCACCCAGCCACATCTACCACTGAAGCTTTCTTT. The gene calls are TRBV19 and TRBJ1-1; the D is unclear. V shed 7 bases and J shed 4 bases, with 22 bases lying between them. The CDR3 length is 16 residues. The germline V gene encodes CDR1 LNHDA and CDR2 SQIVND (reference sequence).

This chain joins TRBV12-5 and TRBJ2-6; 7 bases match TRBD1. The CDR3 spans 15 residues. The trim removed 5 bases at V and 4 bases at J, leaving 5 bases unmatched. In germline, CDR1 is LGHNT, CDR2 FRNRAP. The CDR3 coding sequence is TGTGCTAGTGGTGACAGGGCAGGCGGGGCCAACGTCCTGACTTTC. This codes for CASGDRAGGANVLTF.

J is TRBJ2-2 and V is TRBV15; 8 bases map to TRBD1. The CDR3 is 15 residues long. CDR1 LNHNV and CDR2 YYDKDF come from the germline V gene (reference sequence). V gave up 0 bases and J gave up 6 bases; unmatched junction bases: 3. CDR3 residues: CATSREQGDAGELFF. The CDR3, as DNA: TGTGCCACCAGCAGAGAACAGGGGGATGCCGGGGAGCTGTTTTTT.

The rearrangement joins TRBV18 to TRBJ1-5; D may be TRBD1 (6 bases). Germline loops: CDR1 KGHSH, CDR2 LQKENI. CDR3 size: 15 residues. Deletions cut 6 bases from V and 2 bases from J, with 14 bases between. CDR3: CASSFDRTRNQPQHF. CDR3 sequence (DNA): TGTGCCAGCTCTTTCGACAGGACTCGCAATCAGCCCCAGCATTTT.

The chain couples TRBV24-1 to TRBJ2-1; the match to TRBD2 covers 10 bases. The germline gives CDR1 KGHDR, CDR2 SFDVKD. V lost 4 bases and J lost 8; bases outside the gene matches: 16. The CDR3 is made up of 18 amino acids. The CDR3 bases are TGTGCCACCAGTGACCAAAATCCTAGCGGGAGATTCCCCCATGAGCAGTTCTTC. Protein product: CATSDQNPSGRFPHEQFF.

The chain joins TRBV9 to TRBJ2-5, with D perhaps assigned TRBD1 or TRBD2 (6 bases each). Trimming took off 0 bases at V and 6 bases at J, with 12 bases between the two ends. This CDR3 comprises 14 residues. CDR1 and CDR2 from the germline V gene are SGDLS and YYNGEE. The CDR3 spells CASSVEVRGQTQYF. The CDR3 bases are TGTGCCAGCAGCGTAGAGGTACGGGGGCAGACCCAGTACTTC.

This clone was found once. V gene TRBV7-3 combines with J gene TRBJ2-2, with D unresolved. The CDR3 runs 13 residues. Trimming removed 1 base from V and 3 bases from J, with 3 bases in between. The germline CDR1 and CDR2 sequences are SGHTA and FQGTGA. CDR3 coding DNA: TGTGCCAGCAGCTTAAGCCACACCGGGGAGCTGTTTTTT. This encodes CASSLSHTGELFF.

The chain employs TRBV5-6 and TRBJ2-1; D tentatively fits TRBD1 or TRBD2 (5 bases each). V was shortened by 3 bases and J by 10 bases, with 11 bases between the two germline ends. Germline V gene sequence: CDR1 SGHDT, CDR2 YYEEEE. This CDR3 region has 12 residues. The DNA of the CDR3 is TGTGCCAGCAGCTCTACCCGGGGCGAGCAGTTCTTC. Its translation: CASSSTRGEQFF.

The chain joins TRBV5-1 to TRBJ1-5; 7 bases map to TRBD1. CDR1 SGHRS and CDR2 YFSETQ come from the germline V gene. V dropped 2 bases and J dropped 5; count of bases not matched to a gene: 13. This CDR3 has 17 amino acids. CDR3 in DNA: TGCGCCAGCAGCTTTCCCATAGACAGGGAACTTGATCAGCCCCAGCATTTT. Protein product: CASSFPIDRELDQPQHF.

This rearrangement joins TRBV5-4 to TRBJ2-2; possibly TRBD1 or TRBD2 for D (8 bases each). CDR1 and CDR2 from the germline V gene are SGHNT and YYREEE (reference sequence). The CDR3 is made up of 17 amino acids. V lost 5 bases and J 4 bases, leaving 21 bases between the germline ends. CDR3 region: CASSPGGGGGITGELFF. CDR3 sequence (DNA): TGTGCCAGCAGTCCAGGGGGCGGCGGGGGGATCACCGGGGAGCTGTTTTTT. The full variable domain, rest sourced from reference TRBV5-4 and TRBJ2-2, is ETGVTQSPTHLIKTRGQQVTLRCSSQSGHNTVSWYQQALGQGPQFIFQYYREEENGRGNFPPRFSGLQFPNYSSELNVNALELDDSALYLCASSPGGGGGITGELFFGEGSRLTVL.

This sequence joins TRBV7-2 and TRBJ2-7, with 14 positions matching TRBD2. Germline CDR1 is SGHTA and CDR2 is FQGNSA. Trimming at V came to 1 base and at J to 3 bases, leaving 5 bases not matched to a gene. The CDR3 spans 17 residues. CDR3 sequence reads: CASSLGLAGGLGYEQYF. The CDR3 DNA is TGTGCCAGCAGCTTAGGACTAGCGGGGGGGCTCGGCTACGAGCAGTACTTC.

The chain carries TRBV4-2 and TRBJ1-6; 8 bases agree with TRBD1. Germline V gene data show CDR1 as LGHNA and CDR2 as YNFKEQ. The CDR3 totals 17 residues. Losses at the gene ends were 0 bases for V and 8 bases for J; bases not matched to a gene: 9. The CDR3 region has the DNA TGTGCCAGCAGCCAAGAGGGGCGGAACAGGGGGTATTCACCCCTCCACTTT. Translating gives CASSQEGRNRGYSPLHF.

The V call is TRBV14, the J call TRBJ2-5, with 12 nucleotides matching TRBD2. The CDR3 totals 16 residues. Trimming removed 3 bases from V and 4 bases from J; junction bases left unmatched: 6. Germline CDR1 SGHDN, CDR2 FVKESK. The CDR3 loop is CASSHPSGRAGETQYF. For the CDR3, the DNA is TGTGCCAGCAGCCATCCTAGCGGGAGGGCCGGAGAGACCCAGTACTTC. Full variable domain (remainder filled in from reference TRBV14 and TRBJ2-5): EAGVTQFPSHSVIEKGQTVTLRCDPISGHDNLYWYRRVMGKEIKFLLHFVKESKQDESGMPNNRFLAERTGGTYSTLKVQPAELEDSGVYFCASSHPSGRAGETQYFGPGTRLLVL.

The chain is built from TRBV19 and TRBJ1-2, with 8 bases matching TRBD1. CDR1 LNHDA and CDR2 SQIVND come from the germline V gene (reference sequence). CDR3 length equals 14 residues. The J segment lost 1 base and the V segment lost 7 bases, leaving 5 bases of the junction unmatched. The CDR3, as DNA: TGTGCCAGTACCCGGACAGGGCTTAACTATGGCTACACCTTC. Amino acids: CASTRTGLNYGYTF. The variable domain in full, completed from reference TRBV19 and TRBJ1-2, reads DGGITQSPKYLFRKEGQNVTLSCEQNLNHDAMYWYRQDPGQGLRLIYYSQIVNDFQKGDIAEGYSVSREKKESFPLTVTSAQKNPTAFYLCASTRTGLNYGYTFGSGTRLTVV.

This chain joins TRBV7-9 and TRBJ2-5; TRBD1 aligns across 8 bases. Looked up from germline, CDR1 is SEHNR and CDR2 is FQNEAQ (reference sequence). The CDR3 has 15 residues. The V gene end was trimmed by 5 bases and the J gene end by 6 bases; junction bases not matched to a gene: 11. DNA for the CDR3: TGTGCCAGCAGCCCTAGGACAGGGCTGAGAAAGACCCAGTACTTC. It encodes CASSPRTGLRKTQYF.